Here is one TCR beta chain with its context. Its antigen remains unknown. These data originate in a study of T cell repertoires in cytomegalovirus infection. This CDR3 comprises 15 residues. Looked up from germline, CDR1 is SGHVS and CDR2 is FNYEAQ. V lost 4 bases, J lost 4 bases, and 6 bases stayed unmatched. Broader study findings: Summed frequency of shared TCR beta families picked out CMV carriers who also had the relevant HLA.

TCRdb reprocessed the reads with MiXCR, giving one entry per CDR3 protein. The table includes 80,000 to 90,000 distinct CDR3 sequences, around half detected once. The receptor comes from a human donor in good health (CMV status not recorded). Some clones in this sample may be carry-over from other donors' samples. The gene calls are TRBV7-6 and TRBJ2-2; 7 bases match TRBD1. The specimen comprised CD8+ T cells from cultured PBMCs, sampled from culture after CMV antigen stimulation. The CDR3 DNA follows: TGTGCCAGCAGCTCGACAGGGTCGGGCACCGGGGAGCTGTTTTTT. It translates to CASSSTGSGTGELFF. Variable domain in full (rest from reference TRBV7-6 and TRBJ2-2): GAGVSQSPRYKVTKRGQDVALRCDPISGHVSLYWYRQALGQGPEFLTYFNYEAQQDKSGLPNDRFSAERPEGSISTLTIQRTEQRDSAMYRCASSSTGSGTGELFFGEGSRLTVL.